This T cell receptor beta chain was profiled in a study of cytomegalovirus exposure and HLA in healthy donors. About the research overall: Earlier sequencing of 150 million to 200 million T cells yielded approximately 120 million unique TCR beta sequences. The study, taken as a whole, reports: Immune exposure information available was restricted to CMV serostatus. Most of the CMV-associated TCR beta chains (in a later analysis) appeared to be HLA-restricted.

With 4 bases removed from V and 0 bases from J, the gap between germline ends came to 10 bases. CDR3 length: 16 residues. CDR1 is PRHDT, CDR2 FYEKMQ, per germline (reference sequence). The PCR made use of 60 Vbeta and 13 Jbeta primers. Using immunoSEQ multiplex PCR, the repertoire was profiled, and TCRdb retains in-frame clones only, with some absent. This table holds over 30,000 clones, approximately 67% found once. This clone has more than one count but fewer than ten. Its antigen remains unknown. The specimen was PBMCs. The rearrangement links TRBV13 to TRBJ2-6, with TRBD2 as a possible D gene (6 bases). The clonotype was recovered from a man aged 35-49 years in good health and CMV-seropositive. CDR3 DNA sequence: TGTGCCAGCAGCTCGGGACTGACCTCTGGGGCCAACGTCCTGACTTTC. It yields the protein CASSSGLTSGANVLTF.